This TCR beta chain came from a study of CD8 T cells in Susac syndrome. Random hexamers were used to reverse transcribe the RNA input (about 0.5 to 1 ug). MiXCR was run by TCRdb on the immunoSEQ multiplex PCR reads, yielding one entry per CDR3 protein. The sample lists around 130,000 distinct CDR3 sequences; 75% to 90% were seen once. This clonotype was counted a few times. This CDR3 contains 12 residues. V was shortened by 2 bases and J by 8 bases, with 9 bases between the two germline ends. Per germline, CDR1 MNHEY and CDR2 SVGAGI. This clonotype originated in a human donor with multiple sclerosis. Material: CD8+ T cells from PBMCs. The chain uses TRBV6-5 and TRBJ1-2; a weak D match, TRBD1 (5 bases). DNA for the CDR3: TGTGCCAGCAGTTACGCAGGGTACGGCTACACCTTC. The encoded protein is CASSYAGYGYTF.